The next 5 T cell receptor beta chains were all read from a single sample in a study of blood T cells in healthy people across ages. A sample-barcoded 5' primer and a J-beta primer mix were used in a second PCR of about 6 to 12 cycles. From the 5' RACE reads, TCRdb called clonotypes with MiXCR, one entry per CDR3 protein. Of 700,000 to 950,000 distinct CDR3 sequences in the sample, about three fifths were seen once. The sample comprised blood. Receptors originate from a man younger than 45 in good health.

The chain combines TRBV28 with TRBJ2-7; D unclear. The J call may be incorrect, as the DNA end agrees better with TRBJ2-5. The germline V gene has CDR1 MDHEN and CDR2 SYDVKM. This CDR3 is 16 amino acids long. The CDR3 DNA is TGTGCCAGCAGTTTATTCGGACGCCTTTCCTTGGAGACCCAGTACTTC. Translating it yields CASSLFGRLSLETQYF.

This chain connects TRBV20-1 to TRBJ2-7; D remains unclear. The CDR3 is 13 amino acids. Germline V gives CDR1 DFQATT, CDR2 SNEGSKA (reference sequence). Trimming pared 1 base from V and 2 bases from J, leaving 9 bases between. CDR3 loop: CSARAAGTYEQYF. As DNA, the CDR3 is TGCAGTGCTAGAGCGGCAGGAACCTACGAGCAGTACTTC.

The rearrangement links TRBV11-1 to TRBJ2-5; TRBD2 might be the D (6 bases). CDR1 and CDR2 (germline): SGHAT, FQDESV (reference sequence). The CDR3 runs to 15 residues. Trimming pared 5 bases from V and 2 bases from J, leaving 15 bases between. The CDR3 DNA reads TGTGCCAGCAGCGGGCGGGACGGTTTGCAAGAGACCCAGTACTTC. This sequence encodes CASSGRDGLQETQYF.

The CDR3 reads CASRSGTSRAGTDTQYF. The CDR3 DNA sequence: TGTGCCAGCAGATCCGGGACTTCTCGGGCTGGCACAGATACGCAGTATTTT. The V gene is TRBV6-1, the J gene TRBJ2-3; a weak D match, TRBD2 (6 bases). Trimming removed 6 bases at V and 1 base at J, with 20 bases between. Per the germline V gene, CDR1 is MNHNS and CDR2 is SASEGT. The CDR3 has 17 amino acids.

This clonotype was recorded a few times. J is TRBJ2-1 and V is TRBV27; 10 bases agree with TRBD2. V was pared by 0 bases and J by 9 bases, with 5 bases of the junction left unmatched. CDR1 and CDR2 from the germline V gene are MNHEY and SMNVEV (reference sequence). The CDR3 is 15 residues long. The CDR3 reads CASSLSSSGSSEQFF. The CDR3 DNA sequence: TGTGCCAGCAGTTTATCGTCTAGCGGGAGTAGTGAGCAGTTCTTC.